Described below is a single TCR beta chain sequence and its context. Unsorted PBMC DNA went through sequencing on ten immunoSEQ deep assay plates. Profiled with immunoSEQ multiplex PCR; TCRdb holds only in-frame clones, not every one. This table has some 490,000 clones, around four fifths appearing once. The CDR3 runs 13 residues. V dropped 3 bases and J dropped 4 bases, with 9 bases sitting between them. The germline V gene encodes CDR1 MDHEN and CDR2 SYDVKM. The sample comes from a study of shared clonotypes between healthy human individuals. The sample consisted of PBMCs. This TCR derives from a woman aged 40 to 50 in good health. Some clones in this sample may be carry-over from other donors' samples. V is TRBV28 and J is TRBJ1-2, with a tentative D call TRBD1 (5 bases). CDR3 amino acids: CASSLTEIYGYTF. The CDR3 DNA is TGTGCCAGCAGTTTGACAGAGATCTATGGCTACACCTTC.